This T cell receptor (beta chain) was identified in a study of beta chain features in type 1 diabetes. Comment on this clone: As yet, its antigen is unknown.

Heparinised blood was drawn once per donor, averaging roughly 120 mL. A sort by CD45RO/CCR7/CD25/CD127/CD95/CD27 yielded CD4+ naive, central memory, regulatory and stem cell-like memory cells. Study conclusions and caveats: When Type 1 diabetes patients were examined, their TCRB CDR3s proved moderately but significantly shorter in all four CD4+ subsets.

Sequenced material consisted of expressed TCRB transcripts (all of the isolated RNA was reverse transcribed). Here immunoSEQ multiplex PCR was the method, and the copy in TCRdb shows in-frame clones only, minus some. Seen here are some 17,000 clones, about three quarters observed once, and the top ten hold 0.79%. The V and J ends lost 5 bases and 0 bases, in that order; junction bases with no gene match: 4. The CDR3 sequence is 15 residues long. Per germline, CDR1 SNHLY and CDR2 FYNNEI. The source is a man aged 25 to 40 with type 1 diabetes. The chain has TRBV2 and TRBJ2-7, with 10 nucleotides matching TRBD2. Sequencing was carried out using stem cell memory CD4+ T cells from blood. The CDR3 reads CASSSGGADSYEQYF. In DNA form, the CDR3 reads TGTGCCAGCAGTAGCGGGGGGGCCGACTCCTACGAGCAGTACTTC.